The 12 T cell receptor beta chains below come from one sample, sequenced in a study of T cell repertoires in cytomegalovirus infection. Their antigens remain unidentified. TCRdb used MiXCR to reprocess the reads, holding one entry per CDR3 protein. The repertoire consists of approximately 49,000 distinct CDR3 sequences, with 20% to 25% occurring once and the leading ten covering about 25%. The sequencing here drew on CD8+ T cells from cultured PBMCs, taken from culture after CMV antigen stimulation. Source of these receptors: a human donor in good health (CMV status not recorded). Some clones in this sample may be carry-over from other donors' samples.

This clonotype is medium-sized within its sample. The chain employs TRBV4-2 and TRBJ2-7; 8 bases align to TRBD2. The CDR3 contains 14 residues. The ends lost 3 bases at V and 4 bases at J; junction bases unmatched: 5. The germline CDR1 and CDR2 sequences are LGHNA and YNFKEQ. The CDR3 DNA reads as TGTGCCAGCAGCCATGGGAGCGGGGGATACGAGCAGTACTTC. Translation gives CASSHGSGGYEQYF.

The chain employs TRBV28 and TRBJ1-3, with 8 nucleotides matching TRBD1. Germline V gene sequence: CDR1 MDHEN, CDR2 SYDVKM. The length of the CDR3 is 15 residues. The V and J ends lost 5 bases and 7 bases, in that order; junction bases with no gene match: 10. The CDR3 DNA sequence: TGTGCCAGCAGTCCAACGTCCCGGGACAGGAACACCATATATTTT. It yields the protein CASSPTSRDRNTIYF.

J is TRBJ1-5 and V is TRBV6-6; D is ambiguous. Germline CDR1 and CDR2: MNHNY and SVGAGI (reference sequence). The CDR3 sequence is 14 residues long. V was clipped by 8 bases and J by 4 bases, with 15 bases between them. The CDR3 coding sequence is TGTGCCAGCCTGGAAGGGAACTGGAATCAGCCCCAGCATTTT. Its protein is CASLEGNWNQPQHF.

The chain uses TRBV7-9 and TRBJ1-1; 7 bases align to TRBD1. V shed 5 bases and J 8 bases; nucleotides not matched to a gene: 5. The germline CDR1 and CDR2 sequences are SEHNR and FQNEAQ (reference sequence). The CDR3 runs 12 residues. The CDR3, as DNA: TGTGCCAGCAGCCCAAAGACAGGGGAAGCTTTCTTT. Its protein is CASSPKTGEAFF.

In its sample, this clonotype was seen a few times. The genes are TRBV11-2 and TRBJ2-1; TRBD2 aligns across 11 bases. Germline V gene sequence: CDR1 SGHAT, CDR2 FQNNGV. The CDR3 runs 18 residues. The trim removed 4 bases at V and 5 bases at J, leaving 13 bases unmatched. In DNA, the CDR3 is TGTGCCAGCAGCTCTGCCCCGGGACTAGCGGAGCAAGACAATGAGCAGTTCTTC. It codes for CASSSAPGLAEQDNEQFF.

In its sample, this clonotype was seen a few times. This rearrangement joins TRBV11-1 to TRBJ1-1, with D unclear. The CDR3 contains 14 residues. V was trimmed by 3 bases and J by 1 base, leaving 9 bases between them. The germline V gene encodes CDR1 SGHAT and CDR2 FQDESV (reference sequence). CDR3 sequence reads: CASSLNNGNTEAFF. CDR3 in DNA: TGTGCCAGCAGCTTGAACAACGGGAACACTGAAGCTTTCTTT.

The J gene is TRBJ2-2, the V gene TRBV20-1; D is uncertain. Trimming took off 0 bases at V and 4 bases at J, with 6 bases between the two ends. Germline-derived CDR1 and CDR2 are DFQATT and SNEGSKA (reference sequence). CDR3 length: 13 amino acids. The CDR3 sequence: CSARELTTGELFF. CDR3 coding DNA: TGCAGTGCTAGAGAACTAACCACCGGGGAGCTGTTTTTT.

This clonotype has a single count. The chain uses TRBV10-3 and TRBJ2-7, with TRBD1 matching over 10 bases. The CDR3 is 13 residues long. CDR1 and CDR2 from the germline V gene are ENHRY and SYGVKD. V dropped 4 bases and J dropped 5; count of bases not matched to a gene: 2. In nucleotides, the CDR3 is TGTGCCATCAGTGTGACAGGGGGCGACGAGCAGTACTTC. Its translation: CAISVTGGDEQYF.

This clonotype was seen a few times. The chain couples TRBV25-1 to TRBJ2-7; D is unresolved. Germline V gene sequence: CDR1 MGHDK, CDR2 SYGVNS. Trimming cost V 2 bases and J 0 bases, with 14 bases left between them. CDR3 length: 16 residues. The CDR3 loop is CASSEQPGTNSYEQYF. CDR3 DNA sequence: TGTGCCAGCAGTGAACAGCCAGGAACAAACTCCTACGAGCAGTACTTC.

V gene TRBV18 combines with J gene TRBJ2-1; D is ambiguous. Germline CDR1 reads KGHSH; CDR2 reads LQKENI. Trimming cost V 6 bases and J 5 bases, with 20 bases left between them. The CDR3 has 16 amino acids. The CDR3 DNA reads TGTGCCAGCTCGCCCCTCAGCCAGGCTACAAACAATGAGCAGTTCTTC. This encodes CASSPLSQATNNEQFF.

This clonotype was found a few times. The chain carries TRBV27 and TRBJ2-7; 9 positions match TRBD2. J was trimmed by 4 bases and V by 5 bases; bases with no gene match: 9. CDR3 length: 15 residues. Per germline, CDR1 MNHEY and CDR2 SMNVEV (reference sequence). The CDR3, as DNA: TGTGCCAGCAGTATCGGACTAAGCGGGAGGTACGAGCAGTACTTC. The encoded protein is CASSIGLSGRYEQYF.

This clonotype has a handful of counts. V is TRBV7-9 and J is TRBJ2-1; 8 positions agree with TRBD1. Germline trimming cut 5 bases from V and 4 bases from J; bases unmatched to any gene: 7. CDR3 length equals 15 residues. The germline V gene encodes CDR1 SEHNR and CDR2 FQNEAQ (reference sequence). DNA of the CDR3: TGTGCCAGCAGCCAGCCGGGACAGGCTTACAATGAGCAGTTCTTC. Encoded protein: CASSQPGQAYNEQFF.